The sequence of this T cell receptor (beta chain) was determined in a study of beta chain features in type 1 diabetes. About the study: Patients shared similar age, gender and cell yields with healthy donors. All of the samples together had 107,917,701 sorted cells examined.

As for this clone: Its antigen is still unknown.

Trimming removed 2 bases from V and 7 bases from J; junction bases left unmatched: 4. The CDR3 runs 14 residues. Germline-derived CDR1 and CDR2 are KGHSH and LQKENI. A single heparinised blood sample, averaging around 0.11 L, was obtained per donor. The whole isolated RNA underwent reverse transcription, so sequencing captured expressed TCRB transcripts. Produced via immunoSEQ multiplex PCR; TCRdb's table is partial and in-frame only. The profile shows around 44,000 clones, roughly 50% of them singletons. Study-level points and caveats: Short templates might get an advantage during PCR, and this would be equal in patients and controls.

The sequenced sample was stem cell memory CD4+ T cells from blood. The V call is TRBV18, the J call TRBJ2-1, with TRBD2 matching 8 bases. This receptor was obtained from a woman aged 30 to 39 in good health. CDR3 nucleotides: TGTGCCAGCTCACCAGCAGGGACTAGTAATGAGCAGTTCTTC. It specifies CASSPAGTSNEQFF.